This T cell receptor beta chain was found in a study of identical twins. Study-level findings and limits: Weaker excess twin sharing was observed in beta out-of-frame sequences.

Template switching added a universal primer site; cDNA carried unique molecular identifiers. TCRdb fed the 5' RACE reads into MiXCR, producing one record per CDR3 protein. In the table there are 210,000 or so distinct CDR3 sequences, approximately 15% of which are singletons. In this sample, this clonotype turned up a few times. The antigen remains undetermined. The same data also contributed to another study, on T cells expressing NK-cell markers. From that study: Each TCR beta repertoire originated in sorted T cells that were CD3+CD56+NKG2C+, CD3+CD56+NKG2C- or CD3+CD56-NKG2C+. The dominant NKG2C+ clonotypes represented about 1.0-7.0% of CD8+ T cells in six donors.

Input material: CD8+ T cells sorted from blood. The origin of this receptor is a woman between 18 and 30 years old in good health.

The CDR3 reads CAISEIMDGLTDTQYF. The DNA for the CDR3 is TGTGCCATCAGTGAGATTATGGACGGGCTCACAGATACGCAGTATTTT. The chain employs TRBV10-3 and TRBJ2-3; D unresolved. V was cut by 2 bases and J by 2 bases, with 14 bases left in between. Germline CDR1 ENHRY, CDR2 SYGVKD. This CDR3 contains 16 residues.